The present entry profiles one TCR beta chain with its context. Its antigen is not known. This entry comes from a study of shared clonotypes between healthy human individuals. For the study at large: The plates for each donor numbered three CD4 naive, three CD4 memory, two CD8 naive and one CD8 memory. Study findings and constraints: Approximately 4.5% was the fraction of naive CD4 clonotypes found shared across a few donors. Larger richness was generally estimated for naive than memory subsets. A small donor pool kept down the genetic and exposure-history diversity that was represented.

Trimming took off 4 bases at V and 6 bases at J, with 7 bases between the two ends. Per germline, CDR1 MNHEY and CDR2 SMNVEV (reference sequence). The CDR3 runs 12 residues. The method was immunoSEQ multiplex PCR; TCRdb's version includes in-frame clones alone and lacks a portion of them. This table has around 2.1 million clones, 90% to 95% appearing once. Cells designated naive CD8 were CD45RO-negative and were positively selected for CCR7, with terminally differentiated effector memory CD45RA+ cells excluded. Sequencing was carried out using naive CD8+ T cells from PBMCs. The V and J genes are TRBV27 and TRBJ2-1; D is unclear. This clonotype originated in a man between 18 and 35 years old in good health. Some clones in this sample may be carry-over from other donors' samples. CDR3 nucleotides: TGTGCCAGCAGTTCCCGGCGCAATGAGCAGTTCTTC. The encoded protein is CASSSRRNEQFF.